The rows below give T cell receptor beta chains drawn from one sample of a study of blood T cell repertoires in COVID-19. Method: immunoSEQ multiplex PCR; TCRdb's copy keeps in-frame clones and lacks some. The sample yields 130,000 or so clones, around 87% seen once. Sequencing was performed on peripheral blood. Every receptor here comes from a man aged 50 to 60 with acute or convalescent COVID-19. Both conserved end residues are part of each CDR3. D genes are given only for firm matches. Clone size is given for some rows only: seen once, a few or many times, or a class if the clone is expanded.

j_call cdr3_length clone_size v_call d_call cdr3_aa cdr3_nt
TRBJ1-3 14 NA TRBV1 NA CTSSNRDSLDTIYF TGCACCAGCAGCAACCGGGACTCCTTGGACACCATATATTTT
TRBJ2-5 11 NA TRBV29-1 NA CSVALQETQYF TGCAGCGTTGCCCTTCAAGAGACCCAGTACTTC
TRBJ2-1 16 NA TRBV14 NA CASSPAVRRAYNEQFF TGTGCCAGCAGCCCAGCGGTAAGGAGGGCCTACAATGAGCAGTTCTTC
TRBJ2-2 15 NA TRBV19 NA CASKMGPGYTGELFF TGTGCCAGTAAAATGGGGCCAGGTTACACCGGGGAGCTGTTTTTT
TRBJ1-3 16 NA TRBV5-1 TRBD1 CASSLEGGFSGNTIYF TGCGCCAGCAGCTTGGAAGGGGGCTTCTCTGGAAACACCATATATTTT
TRBJ2-3 16 NA TRBV7-8 TRBD2 CASSPQAGAGRGTQYF TGTGCCAGCAGCCCCCAAGCAGGAGCAGGGAGGGGTACGCAGTATTTT
TRBJ2-3 14 NA TRBV6-5 NA CASSLGQSTDTQYF TGTGCCAGCAGCCTGGGACAAAGCACAGATACGCAGTATTTT
TRBJ2-7 13 NA TRBV6-4 NA CASSDGQKYEQYF TGTGCCAGCAGTGACGGGCAAAAATACGAGCAGTACTTC
TRBJ2-3 16 NA TRBV30 NA CAWSVLAGTATDTQYF TGTGCCTGGAGTGTACTGGCGGGGACCGCGACAGATACGCAGTATTTT
TRBJ2-3 15 NA TRBV6-4 TRBD2 CASSALAGVSDTQYF TGTGCCAGCAGTGCACTAGCGGGAGTGTCAGATACGCAGTATTTT
TRBJ2-3 15 NA TRBV11-3 TRBD2 CASTRLAGGTDTQYF TGTGCCAGCACCCGACTAGCGGGAGGGACGGATACGCAGTATTTT
TRBJ1-4 18 once TRBV7-6 TRBD1 CASSLAAPWTGTLTKLFF TGTGCCAGCAGCTTAGCGGCGCCATGGACAGGAACTCTGACAAAACTGTTTTTT
TRBJ2-5 15 NA TRBV7-9 TRBD2 CASSLASGRGETQYF TGTGCCAGCAGCTTAGCGAGCGGGAGGGGAGAGACCCAGTACTTC
TRBJ1-2 12 NA TRBV7-2 NA CASSSEGYGYTF TGTGCCAGCAGCTCCGAGGGCTATGGCTACACCTTC
TRBJ1-2 13 NA TRBV6-1 NA CASSERGSYGYTF TGTGCCAGCAGTGAGAGAGGGTCATACGGCTACACCTTC
TRBJ1-6 14 NA TRBV14 NA CASSQARGGSPLHF TGTGCCAGCAGCCAAGCAAGAGGCGGTTCACCCCTCCACTTT
TRBJ1-1 14 NA TRBV5-6 NA CASSPRGMNTEAFF TGTGCCAGCAGCCCTCGAGGGATGAACACTGAAGCTTTCTTT
TRBJ1-1 13 NA TRBV7-9 NA CASSLRGGTEAFF TGTGCCAGCAGCTTACGGGGGGGCACTGAAGCTTTCTTT
TRBJ2-1 11 NA TRBV3-1/TRBV3-2 NA CASSGYNEQFF TGTGCCAGCTCGGGATACAATGAGCAGTTCTTC
TRBJ2-1 13 NA TRBV5-1 TRBD2 CASSLVREGEQFF TGCGCCAGCAGCTTGGTGAGGGAGGGGGAGCAGTTCTTC
TRBJ1-1 13 NA TRBV27 NA CAIAQGMNTEAFF TGTGCCATCGCCCAGGGTATGAACACTGAAGCTTTCTTT
TRBJ2-2 14 NA TRBV18 TRBD1 CASSGQGARRELFF TGTGCCAGCTCCGGACAGGGGGCGAGGCGGGAGCTGTTTTTT